One sample yielded the 8 T cell receptor beta chains listed below, sequenced in a study of shared clonotypes between healthy human individuals. Assay used: immunoSEQ multiplex PCR; TCRdb lists only in-frame clones, some missing. Altogether about 750,000 clones are present, 85% to 95% being singletons, with the ten largest covering around 24%. CD45RO-negative CD8 cells positively selected for CCR7 made up the naive population, which excluded terminally differentiated effector memory CD45RA+ cells. Source material: naive CD8+ T cells sorted from blood. The source of these receptors is a young man in good health.

The table lists this clone with a count of one. The chain recombines TRBV5-1 with TRBJ2-7; 12 bases align to TRBD2. This CDR3 has 15 amino acids. V lost 4 bases and J lost 7; bases outside the gene matches: 9. Germline V CDR1 and CDR2: SGHRS, YFSETQ. This CDR3 reads CASSDRLAGVGEQYF. Written as DNA, the CDR3 is TGCGCCAGCAGCGACCGACTAGCGGGAGTGGGGGAGCAGTACTTC.

A remark on this clone: No DNA is shown, since the ends of the CDR3 on it are uncertain; the CDR3 is the one TCRdb lists. This chain links TRBV5-4 with TRBJ2-3. CDR1 is SGHNT, CDR2 YYREEE, per germline (reference sequence). The length of the CDR3 is 16 amino acids, counting both ends. This CDR3 reads CASSLAVSGQADTQYF.

The chain is built from TRBV7-9 and TRBJ2-7, with 12 bases aligning to TRBD2. CDR3 size: 16 residues. The J segment lost 13 bases and the V segment lost 5 bases, leaving 18 bases of the junction unmatched. Germline V gives CDR1 SEHNR, CDR2 FQNEAQ (reference sequence). The chain's CDR3 is CASSHTGTSGSLRRYF. The CDR3 DNA reads TGTGCCAGCAGCCATACCGGGACTAGCGGGTCGCTACGGCGCTACTTC. The full variable domain, with the rest looked up from reference TRBV7-9 and TRBJ2-7, is DTGVSQNPRHKITKRGQNVTFRCDPISEHNRLYWYRQTLGQGPEFLTYFQNEAQLEKSRLLSDRFSAERPKGSFSTLEIQRTEQGDSAMYLCASSHTGTSGSLRRYFGPGTRLTVT.

As for this clone: A read error may account for a junction end that differs from germline. The rearrangement links TRBV10-1 to TRBJ2-7; maybe TRBD2 (6 bases). The CDR3 loop spans 12 amino acids. Germline-derived CDR1 and CDR2 are WNHNN and SYGVQD (reference sequence). Here the CDR3 reads CASSDSETGTLF. The DNA of the CDR3 is TGCGCCAGCAGTGATAGCGAGACCGGGACTCTGTTC.

CDR3 coding DNA: TGTGCCAGTCTCCCGGGACTAGCGGGAGGTTACAATGAGCAGTTCTTC. This codes for CASLPGLAGGYNEQFF. The chain recombines TRBV27 with TRBJ2-1; 15 positions agree with TRBD2. This CDR3 spans 16 amino acids. Germline values: CDR1 MNHEY, CDR2 SMNVEV (reference sequence). V was clipped by 9 bases and J by 4 bases; unmatched bases: 7.

This clone has only one observation. J is TRBJ1-4 and V is TRBV5-6, with D unresolved. The germline CDR1 and CDR2 sequences are SGHDT and YYEEEE. The V end lost 0 bases, the J end lost 4 bases, and 10 bases lay between the germline ends. CDR3 length: 15 amino acids. The CDR3 loop is CASSLGRRVNEKLFF. The DNA of the CDR3 is TGTGCCAGCAGCTTGGGCCGGAGGGTTAATGAAAAACTGTTTTTT.

The genes are TRBV5-1 and TRBJ2-3; no firm D call. Germline V lookup: CDR1 SGHRS, CDR2 YFSETQ. With 0 bases removed from V and 1 base from J, the gap between germline ends came to 3 bases. The CDR3 totals 13 residues. The CDR3 reads CASSLAGTDTQYF. The CDR3 nucleotides are TGCGCCAGCAGCTTGGCGGGCACAGATACGCAGTATTTT.

In its sample, this clone was seen once. This sequence joins TRBV29-1 and TRBJ1-2; D is perhaps TRBD1 (5 bases). With 6 bases removed from V and 3 bases from J, the gap between germline ends came to 20 bases. Germline CDR1 and CDR2: SQVTM and ANQGSEA. There are 15 residues in the CDR3. The CDR3 region is CSVMVPWDAYYGYTF. In DNA form, the CDR3 reads TGCAGCGTCATGGTCCCCTGGGACGCCTACTATGGCTACACCTTC.